This T cell receptor beta chain was documented in a study of blood T cell repertoires in COVID-19. Study details: Samples came from the United States, Italy and Spain, spanning acute and convalescent COVID-19. Sources were T cells, B-cell-depleted T cells, or PBMCs; the material itself was cDNA or gDNA.

The length of the CDR3 is 16 residues. V was shortened by 4 bases and J by 4 bases, with 17 bases between the two germline ends. The germline V gene has CDR1 SGHVS and CDR2 FQNEAQ. Original handling: Estimates of nucleated cell counts were drawn from the amplification of reference gene primers. Clones were read by immunoSEQ multiplex PCR, and TCRdb kept only the in-frame ones, dropping some. V and J calls and clone size are copied from that table; D and trimming were computed from the DNA. The data show over 200,000 clones, around four fifths seen once. The sequence was obtained from a man aged 40-50 years with acute or convalescent COVID-19. This chain joins TRBV7-8 and TRBJ2-1; D might be TRBD1 (5 bases). Sequenced: peripheral blood. For the CDR3, the DNA is TGTGCCAGCAGCTCCCCCCCCAGGGCCCCGTACAATGAGCAGTTCTTC. Translation gives CASSSPPRAPYNEQFF.